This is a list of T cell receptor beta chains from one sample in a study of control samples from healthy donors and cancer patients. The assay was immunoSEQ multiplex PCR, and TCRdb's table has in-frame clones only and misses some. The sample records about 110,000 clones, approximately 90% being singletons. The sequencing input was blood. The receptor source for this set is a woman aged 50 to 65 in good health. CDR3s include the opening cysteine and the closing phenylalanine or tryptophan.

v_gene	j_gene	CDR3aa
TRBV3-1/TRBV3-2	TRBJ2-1	CASSLQWEQFF
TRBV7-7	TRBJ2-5	CASSFGAGKETQYF
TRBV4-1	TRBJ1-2	CASSQDLGFNYGYTF
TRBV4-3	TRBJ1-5	CASSQDLSQPQHF
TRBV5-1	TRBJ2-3	CASSFGDPGTDTQYF
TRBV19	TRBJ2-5	CASNPHRGGSETQYF
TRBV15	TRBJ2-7	CATSRDPGQRYEQYF
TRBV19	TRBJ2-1	CASSINGGLTYNEQFF
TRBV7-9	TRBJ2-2	CASSLKTGGKANTGELFF
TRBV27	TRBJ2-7	CASSHRGNSYEQYF
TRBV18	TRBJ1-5	CASSLRNGREPQHF
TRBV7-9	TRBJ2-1	CASSLISEQFF
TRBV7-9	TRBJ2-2	CAELQRELFF
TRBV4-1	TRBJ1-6	CASSQDPPGSPDNSPLHF
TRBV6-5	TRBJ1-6	CASSTGGNSPLHF